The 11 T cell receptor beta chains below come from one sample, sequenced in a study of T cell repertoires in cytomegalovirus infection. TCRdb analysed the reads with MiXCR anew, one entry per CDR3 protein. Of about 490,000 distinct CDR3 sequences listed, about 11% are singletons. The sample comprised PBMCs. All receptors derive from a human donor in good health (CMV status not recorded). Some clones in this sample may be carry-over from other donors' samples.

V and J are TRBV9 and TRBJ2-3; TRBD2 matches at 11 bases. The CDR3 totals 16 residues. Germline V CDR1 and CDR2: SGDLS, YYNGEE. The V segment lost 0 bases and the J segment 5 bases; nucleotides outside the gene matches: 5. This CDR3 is CASSVAWGLAVDTQYF. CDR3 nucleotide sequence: TGTGCCAGCAGCGTAGCTTGGGGACTAGCGGTAGATACGCAGTATTTT.

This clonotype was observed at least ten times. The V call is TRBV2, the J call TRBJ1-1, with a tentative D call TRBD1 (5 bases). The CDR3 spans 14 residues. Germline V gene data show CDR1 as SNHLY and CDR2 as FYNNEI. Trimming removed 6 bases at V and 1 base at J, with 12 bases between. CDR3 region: CASSAGGENTEAFF. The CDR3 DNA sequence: TGTGCCAGCAGCGCGGGAGGGGAGAACACTGAAGCTTTCTTT. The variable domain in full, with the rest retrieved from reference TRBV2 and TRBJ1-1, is EPEVTQTPSHQVTQMGQEVILRCVPISNHLYFYWYRQILGQKVEFLVSFYNNEISEKSEIFDDQFSVERPDGSNFTLKIRSTKLEDSAMYFCASSAGGENTEAFFGQGTRLTVV.

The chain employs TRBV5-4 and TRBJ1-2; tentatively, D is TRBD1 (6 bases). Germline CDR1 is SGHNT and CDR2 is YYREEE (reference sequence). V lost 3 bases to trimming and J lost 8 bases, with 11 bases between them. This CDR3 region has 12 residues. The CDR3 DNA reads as TGTGCCAGCAGCTGGGACAATGGGGGCTACACCTTC. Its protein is CASSWDNGGYTF.

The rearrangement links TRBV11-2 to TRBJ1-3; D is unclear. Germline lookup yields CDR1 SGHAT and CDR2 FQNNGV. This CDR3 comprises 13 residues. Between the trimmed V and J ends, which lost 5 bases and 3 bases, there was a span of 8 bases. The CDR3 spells CASSPRIGNTIYF. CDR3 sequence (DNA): TGTGCCAGCAGCCCCCGGATTGGAAACACCATATATTTT.

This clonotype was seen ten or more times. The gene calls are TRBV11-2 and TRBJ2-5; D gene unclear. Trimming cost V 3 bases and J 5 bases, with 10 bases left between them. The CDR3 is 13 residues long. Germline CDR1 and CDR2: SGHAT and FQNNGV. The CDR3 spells CASSFYLGETQYF. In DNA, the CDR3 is TGTGCCAGCAGCTTTTATTTAGGCGAGACCCAGTACTTC.

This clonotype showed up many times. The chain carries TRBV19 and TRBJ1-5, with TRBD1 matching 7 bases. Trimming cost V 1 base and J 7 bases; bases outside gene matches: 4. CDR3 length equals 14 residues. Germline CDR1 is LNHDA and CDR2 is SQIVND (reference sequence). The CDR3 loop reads CASSIVRTGQPQHF. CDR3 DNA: TGTGCCAGTAGTATAGTGAGGACAGGACAGCCCCAGCATTTT.

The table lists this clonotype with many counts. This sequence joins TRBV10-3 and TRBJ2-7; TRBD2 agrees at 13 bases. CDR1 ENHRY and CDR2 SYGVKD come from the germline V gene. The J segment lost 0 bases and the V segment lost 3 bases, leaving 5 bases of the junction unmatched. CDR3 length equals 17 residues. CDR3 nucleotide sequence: TGTGCCATCAGTGATCGGACTAGCGGGAGTGTCTCCTACGAGCAGTACTTC. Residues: CAISDRTSGSVSYEQYF.

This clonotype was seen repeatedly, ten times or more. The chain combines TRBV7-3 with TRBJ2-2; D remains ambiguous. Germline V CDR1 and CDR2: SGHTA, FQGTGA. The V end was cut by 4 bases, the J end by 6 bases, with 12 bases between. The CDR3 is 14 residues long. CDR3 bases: TGTGCCAGCAGCTCCCAATCCGGGCCCGGGGAGCTGTTTTTT. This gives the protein CASSSQSGPGELFF.

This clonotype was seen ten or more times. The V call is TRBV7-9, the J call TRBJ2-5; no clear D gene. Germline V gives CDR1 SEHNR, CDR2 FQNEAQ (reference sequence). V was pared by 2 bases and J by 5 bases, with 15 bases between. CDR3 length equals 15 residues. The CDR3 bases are TGTGCCAGCAGCTTATTTGAGATGCCTGAGGAGACCCAGTACTTC. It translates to CASSLFEMPEETQYF.

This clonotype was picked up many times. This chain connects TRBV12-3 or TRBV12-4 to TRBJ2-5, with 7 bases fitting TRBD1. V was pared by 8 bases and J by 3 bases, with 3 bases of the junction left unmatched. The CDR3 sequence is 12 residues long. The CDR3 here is CASGQVEETQYF. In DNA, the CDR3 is TGTGCCAGCGGACAGGTCGAAGAGACCCAGTACTTC.

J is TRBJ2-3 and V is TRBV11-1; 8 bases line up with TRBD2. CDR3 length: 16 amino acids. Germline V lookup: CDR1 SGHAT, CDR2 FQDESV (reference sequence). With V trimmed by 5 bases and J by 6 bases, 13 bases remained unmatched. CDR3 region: CASSPRTAGRADTQYF. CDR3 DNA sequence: TGTGCCAGCAGCCCACGGACTGCCGGGAGGGCCGATACGCAGTATTTT.